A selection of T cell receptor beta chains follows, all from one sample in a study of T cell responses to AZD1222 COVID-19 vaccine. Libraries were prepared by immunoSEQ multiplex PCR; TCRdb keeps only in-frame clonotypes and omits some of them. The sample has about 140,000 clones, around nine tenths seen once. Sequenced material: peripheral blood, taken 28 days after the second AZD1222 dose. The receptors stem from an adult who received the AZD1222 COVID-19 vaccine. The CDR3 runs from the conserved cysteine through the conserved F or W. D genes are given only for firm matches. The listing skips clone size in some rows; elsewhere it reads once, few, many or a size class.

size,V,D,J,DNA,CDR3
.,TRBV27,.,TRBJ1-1,TGTGCCAGCAGTTGGTCGCCCCGTGAGTGGCGGACTGAAGCTTTCTTT,CASSWSPREWRTEAFF
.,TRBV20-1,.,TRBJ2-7,TGCAGTGCTAGTCCGGGTGGAGGCGGCGAGCAGTACTTC,CSASPGGGGEQYF
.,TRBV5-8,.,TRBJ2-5,TGTGCCAGCAGCTTGGGGCGCTTCCAAGAGACCCAGTACTTC,CASSLGRFQETQYF
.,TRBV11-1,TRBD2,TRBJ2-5,TGTGCCAGCAGCTTATATAGCGGGATAGAGACCCAGTACTTC,CASSLYSGIETQYF
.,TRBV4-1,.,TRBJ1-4,TGCGCCAGCAGCCCCGGGACCTTTGCAACTAATGAAAAACTGTTTTTT,CASSPGTFATNEKLFF
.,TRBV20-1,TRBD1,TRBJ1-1,TGCAGTGCCGCAGGGGGGCAAGCTTTCTTT,CSAAGGQAFF
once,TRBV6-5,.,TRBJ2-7,TGTGCCAGCAAATACCGATCAGATTACGAGCAGTACTTC,CASKYRSDYEQYF
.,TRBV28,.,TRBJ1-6,TGTGCCAGCAGGGGTGAGTGGAATTCACCCCTCCACTTT,CASRGEWNSPLHF
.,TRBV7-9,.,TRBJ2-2,TGTGCCAGCAGCTCGACTGTAGGCGCCGGGGAGCTGTTTTTT,CASSSTVGAGELFF
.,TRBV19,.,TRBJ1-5,TGTGCCAGTAGTGTACACACCAGCAATCAGCCCCAGCATTTT,CASSVHTSNQPQHF
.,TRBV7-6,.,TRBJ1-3,TGTGCCAGCAGCTCCGGACGGGCCTCTGGAAACACCATATATTTT,CASSSGRASGNTIYF
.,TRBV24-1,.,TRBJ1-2,TGTGCCACCAGTGATCAGGGCCTCTATGGCTACACCTTC,CATSDQGLYGYTF
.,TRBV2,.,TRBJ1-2,TGTGCCAGCACTGCCGTTTGGGAGGGCTACACCTTC,CASTAVWEGYTF
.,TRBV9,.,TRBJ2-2,TGTGCCAGCAGCGTAGCTACCGGGAGAGGGGACGGGGAGCTGTTTTTT,CASSVATGRGDGELFF
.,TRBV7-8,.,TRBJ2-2,TGTGCCAGCAGCTTAGTCGAGAACACCGGGGAGCTGTTTTTT,CASSLVENTGELFF
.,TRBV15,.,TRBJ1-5,TGTGCCACCAGCGAACTACTGGGGGGATACCAGCCCCAGCATTTT,CATSELLGGYQPQHF
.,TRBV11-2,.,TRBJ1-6,TGTGCCAGCAGCTTAGAGAGGGGATGGTCACCCCTCCACTTT,CASSLERGWSPLHF
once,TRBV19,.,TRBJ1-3,TGTGCCAGTAGGGACTACGGTGTGGGTTCTGGAAACACCATATATTTT,CASRDYGVGSGNTIYF
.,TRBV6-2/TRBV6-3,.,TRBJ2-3,TGTGCCAGCAGTTACATCGATACGCAGTATTTT,CASSYIDTQYF
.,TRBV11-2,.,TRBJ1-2,TGTGCCAGCAGTTCCCCGGGTAGGACAGACCGGGGCTACACCTTC,CASSSPGRTDRGYTF
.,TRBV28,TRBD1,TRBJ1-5,TGTGCCAGCAGTCCCTATCAGGGGGGCCTTAGCAATCAGCCCCAGCATTTT,CASSPYQGGLSNQPQHF
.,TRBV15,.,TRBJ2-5,TGTGCCACCAGCTCGCAGGGGGGGCTGGAGACCCAGTACTTC,CATSSQGGLETQYF
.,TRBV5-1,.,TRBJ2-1,TGCGCCAGCAGCATCCAGGGTGACAATGAGCAGTTCTTC,CASSIQGDNEQFF
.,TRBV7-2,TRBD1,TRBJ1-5,TGTGCCAGCAGCTCGGACAGGGTTCAGCCCCAGCATTTT,CASSSDRVQPQHF
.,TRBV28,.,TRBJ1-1,TGTGCCAGCAGTTTGGACCGGGTAGCTTTCTTT,CASSLDRVAFF
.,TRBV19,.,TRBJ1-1,TGTGCCAGTAGTATGGAGAGGGTTACTGAAGCTTTCTTT,CASSMERVTEAFF
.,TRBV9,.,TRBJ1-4,TGTGCCAGCAGCGCGTGGGGGGACAACCGGGCAACTAATGAAAAACTGTTTTTT,CASSAWGDNRATNEKLFF
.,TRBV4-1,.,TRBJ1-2,TGCGCCAGCAGCCAGCATGAGACAGGTTCTGGCTACACCTTC,CASSQHETGSGYTF
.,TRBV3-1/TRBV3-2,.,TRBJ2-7,TGTGCCAGCAGCCAAGGGGGGACCAACTTTTACGAGCAGTACTTC,CASSQGGTNFYEQYF
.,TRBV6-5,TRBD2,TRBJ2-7,TGTGCCAGCAGTTACTGGGCTAGCGGGAGAGGCGAGCAGTACTTC,CASSYWASGRGEQYF
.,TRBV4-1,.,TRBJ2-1,TGCGCCAGCAGCCAATCAGCTGCGGGAACCTACAATGAGCAGTTCTTC,CASSQSAAGTYNEQFF
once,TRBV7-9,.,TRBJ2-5,TGTGCCAGCAGCCCGAAGGAGACCCAGTACTTC,CASSPKETQYF
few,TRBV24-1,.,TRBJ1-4,TGTGCCACCAGTGACCCCTCCGGAAAACTGTTTTTT,CATSDPSGKLFF
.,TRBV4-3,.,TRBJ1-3,TGCGCCAGCAGGATCGACATTTCCTCTGGAAACACCATATATTTT,CASRIDISSGNTIYF
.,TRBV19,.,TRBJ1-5,TGTGCCAGTAGTATAGATCCCCCGGGGGCTAGCAATCAGCCCCAGCATTTT,CASSIDPPGASNQPQHF
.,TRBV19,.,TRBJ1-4,TGTGCCAGTAGTATTAGCAGGGTGTCCGAAAAACTGTTTTTT,CASSISRVSEKLFF
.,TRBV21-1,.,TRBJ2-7,TGTGCCAGCAGCAAAGTCGTCCGGGACTCCTACGAGCAGTACTTC,CASSKVVRDSYEQYF
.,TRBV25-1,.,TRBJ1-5,TGTGCCAGCAGTCGACTCGTGAGCAATCAGCCCCAGCATTTT,CASSRLVSNQPQHF
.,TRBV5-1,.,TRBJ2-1,TGCGCCAGCAGCTCTCTAGGGGATGAGCAGTTCTTC,CASSSLGDEQFF
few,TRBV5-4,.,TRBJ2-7,TGTGCCAGCAGCTTGAGAGGGGAGCAGTACTTC,CASSLRGEQYF
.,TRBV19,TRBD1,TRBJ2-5,TGTGCCAGTAGTATAGCGGCAGGGGGCCGGGAGACCCAGTACTTC,CASSIAAGGRETQYF
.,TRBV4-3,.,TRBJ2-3,TGCGCCAGCAGCCCCGGAAGCACAGATACGCAGTATTTT,CASSPGSTDTQYF